Presented here are 17 T cell receptor beta chains from one specimen sequenced in a study of cytomegalovirus exposure and HLA in healthy donors. Sequencing was performed with immunoSEQ multiplex PCR; in TCRdb, only in-frame clones are kept and a portion is missing. The sample consists of 330,000 or so clones, approximately 90% of them appearing once. Sequencing used PBMCs. Every receptor here comes from a woman aged 18-29 years in good health and CMV-seronegative.

The table lists this clone with a count of one. The chain uses TRBV7-9 and TRBJ2-7, with D perhaps matching TRBD1 (5 bases). From germline, CDR1 is SEHNR and CDR2 FQNEAQ (reference sequence). CDR3 length: 14 amino acids. With 1 base removed from V and 6 bases from J, the gap between germline ends came to 13 bases. In DNA, the CDR3 is TGTGCCAGCAGCTTAGGGGCAGCCCAGGGCGAGCAGTACTTC. Encoded protein: CASSLGAAQGEQYF.

As regards this clone: An end of the junction does not agree with germline; a read error may underlie this. This rearrangement joins TRBV7-7 to TRBJ2-5; 10 bases are shared with TRBD2. This CDR3 is 15 amino acids long. CDR1 and CDR2 (germline): SSHAT, FNYEAQ (reference sequence). The CDR3 DNA sequence: TGTGCTAGCAGCTTATTCCTAGCGGGAGAAGAGACCCAGTACTTC. Amino acid sequence: CASSLFLAGEETQYF.

V gene TRBV19 combines with J gene TRBJ1-3; no definite D call. CDR3 length equals 10 residues. V was cut by 8 bases and J by 8 bases, with 7 bases left in between. Germline V gene sequence: CDR1 LNHDA, CDR2 SQIVND (reference sequence). CDR3 sequence: CASYGYTIYF. Here the CDR3 DNA reads TGTGCCAGTTACGGGTACACCATATATTTT.

The rearrangement uses TRBV6-5 and TRBJ2-7; D perhaps matches TRBD2 (6 bases). In germline, CDR1 is MNHEY, CDR2 SVGAGI. V lost 2 bases and J 0 bases, leaving 14 bases between the germline ends. The CDR3 loop spans 16 amino acids. The CDR3 coding sequence is TGTGCCAGCAGTTACGTTAGCGGCAAGAGCTCCTACGAGCAGTACTTC. Translated: CASSYVSGKSSYEQYF.

This chain joins TRBV11-1 and TRBJ2-1; TRBD2 matches at 9 bases. The trim removed 4 bases at V and 4 bases at J, leaving 8 bases unmatched. Germline V gene data show CDR1 as SGHAT and CDR2 as FQDESV (reference sequence). The CDR3 covers 16 residues. The CDR3 reads CASSSPRTSVYNEQFF. CDR3 bases: TGTGCCAGCAGCTCCCCGAGGACTAGCGTGTACAATGAGCAGTTCTTC.

The V call is TRBV6-6, the J call TRBJ2-7, with D possibly matching TRBD1 (5 bases). CDR1 and CDR2 (germline): MNHNY, SVGAGI (reference sequence). Trimming stripped 6 bases from V and 2 bases from J, with 14 bases between. This CDR3 is 14 amino acids long. Here the CDR3 reads CASRWGADAYEQYF. Here the CDR3 DNA reads TGTGCCAGCAGATGGGGCGCAGACGCCTACGAGCAGTACTTC.

As regards this clone: Other DNA sequences in this sample translate to the same CDR3. The chain recombines TRBV28 with TRBJ2-7; 10 bases agree with TRBD1. J lost 2 bases, V lost 4 bases, and 5 bases had no gene match. This CDR3 is built from 15 residues. From germline, CDR1 is MDHEN and CDR2 SYDVKM. Here the CDR3 DNA reads TGTGCCAGCAGTTCAGGGACAGGGGCCGCCTACGAGCAGTACTTC. It specifies CASSSGTGAAYEQYF.

The chain combines TRBV28 with TRBJ1-2; 8 bases align to TRBD1. Looked up from germline, CDR1 is MDHEN and CDR2 is SYDVKM. The CDR3 is made up of 15 amino acids. V lost 6 bases, J lost 3 bases, and 9 bases stayed unmatched. The DNA of the CDR3 is TGTGCCAGCAGCCTACAGGACAGGGATTACTATGGCTACACCTTC. Encoded protein: CASSLQDRDYYGYTF.

The CDR3 nucleotides are TGCAGCACTCGACTAGCGGGAGGTCAAGAGCAGTTCTTC. Translating gives CSTRLAGGQEQFF. The chain combines TRBV29-1 with TRBJ2-1; 13 bases fit TRBD2. Germline V lookup: CDR1 SQVTM, CDR2 ANQGSEA. After removal of 8 bases from V and 10 bases from J, the junction contained 8 bases not matched to a gene. This CDR3 is built from 13 residues.

The chain joins TRBV27 to TRBJ2-1; the match to TRBD2 covers 9 bases. Germline assignment: CDR1 MNHEY and CDR2 SMNVEV (reference sequence). With 6 bases clipped from V and 4 bases from J, the junction kept 13 bases outside the gene matches. The CDR3 has 17 residues. The DNA for the CDR3 is TGTGCCAGCAGCCGCGGGCCAGTAGCGGGGGCTTACAATGAGCAGTTCTTC. Amino acids: CASSRGPVAGAYNEQFF.

This clone appeared once. This sequence joins TRBV27 and TRBJ2-7, with a tentative D call TRBD1 (5 bases). There are 14 residues in the CDR3. The V and J ends lost 6 bases and 0 bases respectively, with 12 bases between them. CDR1 is MNHEY, CDR2 SMNVEV, per germline (reference sequence). Written as DNA, the CDR3 is TGTGCCAGCAGAGGGGCGCAGTTCTCCTACGAGCAGTACTTC. It encodes CASRGAQFSYEQYF.

For this clone: This sample includes further DNA sequences coding for the same CDR3. V usage is TRBV6-5 and J usage is TRBJ1-5; D is uncertain. V was shortened by 0 bases and J by 0 bases, with 6 bases between the two germline ends. CDR1 MNHEY and CDR2 SVGAGI come from the germline V gene. The CDR3 is made up of 15 amino acids. CDR3 coding DNA: TGTGCCAGCAGTTACTCCAGGAATAGCAATCAGCCCCAGCATTTT. It is translated as CASSYSRNSNQPQHF.

The chain uses TRBV6-1 and TRBJ2-2; 8 nucleotides align to TRBD1. This CDR3 contains 14 residues. The V gene end was trimmed by 4 bases and the J gene end by 6 bases; junction bases not matched to a gene: 4. Germline CDR1 reads MNHNS; CDR2 reads SASEGT. In nucleotides, the CDR3 is TGTGCCAGCAGTGCGGACAGGGTGGCCGGGGAGCTGTTTTTT. Its protein product is CASSADRVAGELFF.

The chain carries TRBV6-6 and TRBJ2-7; 7 positions match TRBD1. The CDR3 is 15 residues long. The V gene's germline CDR1 is MNHNY and CDR2 SVGAGI (reference sequence). J was trimmed by 3 bases and V by 2 bases; bases with no gene match: 7. CDR3 amino acids: CASSYRGQEDYEQYF. In DNA form, the CDR3 reads TGTGCCAGCAGTTACAGAGGACAGGAAGACTACGAGCAGTACTTC.

CDR3 loop: CASSLGYIPSTDTQYF. CDR3 bases: TGCGCCAGCAGCTTGGGGTACATCCCTAGCACAGATACGCAGTATTTT. J is TRBJ2-3 and V is TRBV5-1; D is uncertain. CDR1 and CDR2 from the germline V gene are SGHRS and YFSETQ. The CDR3 spans 16 residues. Trimming pared 0 bases from V and 0 bases from J, leaving 11 bases between. The whole variable domain, remainder taken from reference TRBV5-1 and TRBJ2-3, is KAGVTQTPRYLIKTRGQQVTLSCSPISGHRSVSWYQQTPGQGLQFLFEYFSETQRNKGNFPGRFSGRQFSNSRSEMNVSTLELGDSALYLCASSLGYIPSTDTQYFGPGTRLTVL.

The gene calls are TRBV13 and TRBJ2-1, with D possibly matching TRBD2 (6 bases). V dropped 3 bases and J dropped 10 bases, with 10 bases sitting between them. The CDR3 is 12 residues long. The germline gives CDR1 PRHDT, CDR2 FYEKMQ (reference sequence). The CDR3 nucleotides are TGTGCCAGCAGCTTGGGGGGAGGAGAGCAGTTCTTC. Translated, it gives CASSLGGGEQFF.

Of note for this clone: Relative to the germline gene, one junction end is altered; a read error may explain this. The chain uses TRBV18 and TRBJ2-3; 8 nucleotides line up with TRBD2. This CDR3 comprises 15 residues. Germline CDR1 reads KGHSH; CDR2 reads LQKENI. The CDR3 DNA is TGTGCCAGCTCGCCACTAGGACTAGCCACAGATACGCAGTATTTT. Translation: CASSPLGLATDTQYF.